This TCR beta chain was sequenced in a study of blood T cell repertoires in COVID-19. Across the whole study: The samples span acute and convalescent COVID-19 from the United States, Italy and Spain. PBMCs, B-cell-depleted T cells, or T cells were the source of the cDNA or gDNA that made up the material.

As processed by the authors: The authors estimated nucleated cell counts from reference gene primer amplification. Assay used: immunoSEQ multiplex PCR; TCRdb lists only in-frame clones, some missing. The DNA was the basis for D and trimming; V, J and clone size are from that table. The profile shows about 40,000 clones, approximately 80% of them singletons. The origin of this receptor is a woman aged 60-75 years with acute or convalescent COVID-19. The sequenced material came from peripheral blood.

The chain's CDR3 is CASSIWTASQETQYF. The DNA for the CDR3 is TGTGCCAGTAGTATTTGGACAGCTAGCCAAGAGACCCAGTACTTC. The rearrangement joins TRBV19 to TRBJ2-5; D possibly corresponds to TRBD1 (6 bases). The V and J ends lost 3 bases and 1 base respectively, with 12 bases between them. The CDR3 has 15 amino acids. The germline CDR1 and CDR2 sequences are LNHDA and SQIVND (reference sequence).